This T cell receptor (beta chain) was identified in a study of shared clonotypes between healthy human individuals (dated by TCRdb to 2018 to 2020). With respect to the entire study: The cohort included three men and two women between 18 and 49 years of age. To estimate repertoire size and how much clonotypes are shared between individuals, the study performed deep sequencing of blood TCR repertoires from roughly five healthy adults. Per donor, leukapheresis produced somewhere between about 0.8 and 9 billion PBMCs. To increase sequencing depth and limit assay-specific biases, different laboratories used diverse techniques to prepare libraries and sequence TCR repertoires. For each donor, three plates each were used for CD4 naive and CD4 memory, two plates were used for CD8 naive, and one plate was used for CD8 memory. Study-wide conclusions, independent of this receptor: Sampling was restricted to blood, and TCR repertoires in tissue are likely to differ from TCR repertoires in blood. Based on pairwise subsampling, the degree of clonotype sharing among donors was expected to be affected by sequencing depth. When a handful of donors were compared, the shared fraction of clonotypes was 5% to 6.5% for naive CD4, less than 4% for naive CD8, 2.3% for memory CD4, and around 0.4% for memory CD8. Naive subsets generally had larger estimated clonotype richness than memory subsets. Rarefaction of sorted-subset datasets indicated incomplete sequencing despite the large sequencing depth. Compared with non-shared clonotypes, clonotypes shared by all four sorted-subset donors had higher generation probabilities. Because the study included a small number of donors, the genetic and exposure-history diversity represented was limited.

Comments on this clone: Its cognate antigen has yet to be identified. Nothing much larger sits one base from this clone, and base qualities are not available.

V lost 1 base and J lost 7 bases; the stretch between them is 8 bases long. The germline V gene (reference sequence) sets CDR1 to DFQATT and CDR2 to SNEGSKA. The CDR3 numbers 11 residues from cysteine through phenylalanine. Solely the CDR3 DNA is kept, with 33 bases framed from the first base. Using the deep immunoSEQ assay, TCR CDR3 regions were amplified from genomic DNA by multiplex PCR. Genomic DNA extracted from each cell subset was distributed evenly over all wells of several immunoSEQ 96-well plates, and each plate served as one replicate. For sorted subsets, about 220 ng of genomic DNA, equivalent to around 31,000 T cell genomes, went into each replicate PCR. The purified libraries were quantified using a Qubit 3.0 fluorometer, sized with a Bioanalyzer 2100, and then quantified again using the KAPA Library Quantification kit. A separate single-read 150-cycle Illumina NextSeq 550 flow cell was used to sequence each immunoSEQ 96-well plate. The study's own analysis went as follows. Because the immunoSEQ output included only junctional sequences and no quality scores, the filtering could not be the same as the filtering used for full-length reads. Sequences were annotated with PyIR, a Python wrapper for IgBLAST v1.9, and V/J genes and CDR3 were assigned using IMGT germline references. Reads were removed for weak V/J assignments (E-value above 1e-6), missing CDR3, stop codons, out-of-frame junctions, or ambiguous translated residues. A V3J clonotype was defined by an identical inferred V gene, J gene, and CDR3 amino acid sequence. The percentage overlap between two repertoires was calculated by dividing the number of shared unique clonotypes by the size of the smaller repertoire. Richness of each repertoire was evaluated using RTK rarefaction, the Chao1 estimator, and Recon v2.1 estimates of unobserved clonotypes. Generation probabilities were computed with OLGA for all TCRbeta clonotypes obtained by the gDNA method from four donors. Sourced from immuneACCESS, this table was stored by TCRdb with only in-frame sequences that have V and J called. A share of the clones is absent; for the studies checked, an unresolved V gene accounts for under half, and the remainder has no known explanation. That table gives V, J and clone size, and the DNA gave D and trimming. This sample is represented by 170,000 or so clones; around 63% of them were singletons. Of the sample, under 11% is held by the ten largest clones.

Healthy HIV-negative adults with no recently reported acute infections or vaccinations were included as donors. Only Caucasian adults living in Nashville, Tennessee, USA were represented among the donors. Magnetic negative selection was used to enrich CD4+ T cells, after which naive cells were positively selected on CD45RA and the negative fraction became the memory subset. Blood was obtained by leukapheresis, after which PBMCs were separated by Ficoll-Histopaque density gradient centrifugation and cryopreserved in liquid nitrogen vapor phase. Analytical flow cytometry was used to check the purity and quantity of every magnetically sorted T cell population. Genomic DNA was isolated from every sorted fraction and measured by UV absorbance on a Nanodrop 2000c.

Sequencing was performed on memory CD4+ T cells sorted from blood. The sample's cell subset or site label is to be understood as: CD45RA-negative fraction. This sequence originates from a man aged 25 to 45 in good health. The rearrangement combines TRBV20-1 with TRBJ2-7; the D gene assignment is ambiguous. The CDR3 has the sequence CSARVGSEQYF. The nucleotide sequence is TGCAGTGCTAGAGTTGGTTCTGAGCAGTACTTC.